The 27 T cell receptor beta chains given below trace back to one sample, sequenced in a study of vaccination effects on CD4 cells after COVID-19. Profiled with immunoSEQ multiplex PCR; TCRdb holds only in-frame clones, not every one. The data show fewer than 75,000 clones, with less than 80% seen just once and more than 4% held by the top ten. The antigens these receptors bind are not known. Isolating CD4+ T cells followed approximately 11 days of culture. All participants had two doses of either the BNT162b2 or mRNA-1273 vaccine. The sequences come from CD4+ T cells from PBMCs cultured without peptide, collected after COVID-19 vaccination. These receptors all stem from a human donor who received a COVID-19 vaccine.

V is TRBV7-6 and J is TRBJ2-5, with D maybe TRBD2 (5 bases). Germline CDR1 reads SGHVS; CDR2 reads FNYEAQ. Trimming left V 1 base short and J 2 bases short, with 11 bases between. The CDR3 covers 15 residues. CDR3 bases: TGTGCCAGCAGCTTAGGAGGCGGGTATCAAGAGACCCAGTACTTC. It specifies CASSLGGGYQETQYF.

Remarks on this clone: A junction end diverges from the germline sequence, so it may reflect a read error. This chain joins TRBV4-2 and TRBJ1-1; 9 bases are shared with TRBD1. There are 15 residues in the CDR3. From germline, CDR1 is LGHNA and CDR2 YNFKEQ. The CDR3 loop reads CASSQDRDRAADAFF. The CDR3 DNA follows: TGTGCCAGCAGCCAAGATAGGGACAGGGCCGCTGATGCTTTCTTT.

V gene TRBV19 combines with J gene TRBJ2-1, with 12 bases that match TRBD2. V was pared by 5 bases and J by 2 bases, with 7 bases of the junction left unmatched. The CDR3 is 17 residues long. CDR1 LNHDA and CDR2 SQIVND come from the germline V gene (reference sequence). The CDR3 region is CASSQARTSGAYNEQFF. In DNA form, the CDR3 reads TGTGCCAGTAGTCAAGCCCGGACTAGCGGGGCCTACAATGAGCAGTTCTTC. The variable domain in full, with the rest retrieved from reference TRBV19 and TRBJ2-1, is DGGITQSPKYLFRKEGQNVTLSCEQNLNHDAMYWYRQDPGQGLRLIYYSQIVNDFQKGDIAEGYSVSREKKESFPLTVTSAQKNPTAFYLCASSQARTSGAYNEQFFGPGTRLTVL.

The CDR3 bases are TGTGCCAGTAGTCGACTCGTATTGGGGGCGTCTAACTATGGCTACACCTTC. As protein: CASSRLVLGASNYGYTF. The gene calls are TRBV19 and TRBJ1-2, with D possibly matching TRBD1 (6 bases). Germline V CDR1 and CDR2: LNHDA, SQIVND (reference sequence). The CDR3 is made up of 17 amino acids. V was clipped by 5 bases and J by 0 bases, with 19 bases between them.

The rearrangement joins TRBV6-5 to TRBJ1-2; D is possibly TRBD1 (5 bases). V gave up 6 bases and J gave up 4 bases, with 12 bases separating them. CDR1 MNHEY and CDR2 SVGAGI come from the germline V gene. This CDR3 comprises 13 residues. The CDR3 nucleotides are TGTGCCAGCAGCGTGGGACGGCTCTATGGCTACACCTTC. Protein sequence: CASSVGRLYGYTF.

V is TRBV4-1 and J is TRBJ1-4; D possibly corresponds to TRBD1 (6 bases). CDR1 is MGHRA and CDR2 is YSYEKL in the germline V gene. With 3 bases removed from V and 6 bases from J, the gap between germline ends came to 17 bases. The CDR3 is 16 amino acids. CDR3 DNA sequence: TGCGCCAGCAGCCATGGAAGGGGGAAAGGCGATGAAAAACTGTTTTTT. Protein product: CASSHGRGKGDEKLFF.

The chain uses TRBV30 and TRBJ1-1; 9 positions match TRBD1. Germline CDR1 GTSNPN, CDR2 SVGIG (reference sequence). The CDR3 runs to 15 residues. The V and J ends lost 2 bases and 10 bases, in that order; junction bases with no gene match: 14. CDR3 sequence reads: CAWSLIMSGQGRAFF. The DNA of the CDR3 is TGTGCCTGGAGTCTCATCATGTCGGGACAGGGACGAGCTTTCTTT. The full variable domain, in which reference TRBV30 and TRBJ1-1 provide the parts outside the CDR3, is SQTIHQWPATLVQPVGSPLSLECTVEGTSNPNLYWYRQAAGRGLQLLFYSVGIGQISSEVPQNLSASRPQDRQFILSSKKLLLSDSGFYLCAWSLIMSGQGRAFFGQGTRLTVV.

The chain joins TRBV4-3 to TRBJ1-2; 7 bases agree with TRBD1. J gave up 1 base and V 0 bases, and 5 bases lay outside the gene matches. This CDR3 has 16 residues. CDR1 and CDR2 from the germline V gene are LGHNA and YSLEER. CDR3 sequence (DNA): TGCGCCAGCAGCCAAGATAGAAACAGGGGTAACTATGGCTACACCTTC. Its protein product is CASSQDRNRGNYGYTF.

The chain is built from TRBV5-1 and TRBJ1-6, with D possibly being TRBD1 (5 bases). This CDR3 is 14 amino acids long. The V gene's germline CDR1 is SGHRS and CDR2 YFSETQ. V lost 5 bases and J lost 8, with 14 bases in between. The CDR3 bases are TGCGCCAGCAGATCGGGGGGGAATGATTCACCCCTCCACTTT. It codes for CASRSGGNDSPLHF.

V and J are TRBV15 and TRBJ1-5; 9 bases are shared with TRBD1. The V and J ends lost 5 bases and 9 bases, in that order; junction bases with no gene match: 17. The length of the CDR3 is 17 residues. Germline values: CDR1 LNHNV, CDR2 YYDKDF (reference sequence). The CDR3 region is CATSSMGDRALMGPQHF. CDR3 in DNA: TGTGCCACCAGCTCAATGGGGGACAGGGCCCTTATGGGGCCCCAGCATTTT.

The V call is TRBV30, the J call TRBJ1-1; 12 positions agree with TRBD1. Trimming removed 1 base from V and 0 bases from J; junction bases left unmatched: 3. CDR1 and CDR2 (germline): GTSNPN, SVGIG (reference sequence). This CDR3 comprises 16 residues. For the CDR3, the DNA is TGTGCCTGGAGTGGGGGGACAGGGGGCATGAACACTGAAGCTTTCTTT. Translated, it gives CAWSGGTGGMNTEAFF. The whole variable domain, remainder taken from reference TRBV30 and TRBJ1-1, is SQTIHQWPATLVQPVGSPLSLECTVEGTSNPNLYWYRQAAGRGLQLLFYSVGIGQISSEVPQNLSASRPQDRQFILSSKKLLLSDSGFYLCAWSGGTGGMNTEAFFGQGTRLTVV.

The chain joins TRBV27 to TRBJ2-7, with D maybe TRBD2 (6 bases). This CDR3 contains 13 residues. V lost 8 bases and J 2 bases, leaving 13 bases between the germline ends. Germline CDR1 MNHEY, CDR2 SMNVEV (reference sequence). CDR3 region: CASGRPPTYEQYF. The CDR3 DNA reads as TGTGCCAGCGGGAGGCCCCCTACCTACGAGCAGTACTTC.

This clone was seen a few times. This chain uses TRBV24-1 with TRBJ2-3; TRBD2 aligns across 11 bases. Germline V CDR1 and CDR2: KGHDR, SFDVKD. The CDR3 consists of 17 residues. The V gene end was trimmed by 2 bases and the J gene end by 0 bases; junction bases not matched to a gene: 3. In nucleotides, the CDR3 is TGTGCCACCAGTGATTGGTGGACTAGCGGGAGCACAGATACGCAGTATTTT. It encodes CATSDWWTSGSTDTQYF.

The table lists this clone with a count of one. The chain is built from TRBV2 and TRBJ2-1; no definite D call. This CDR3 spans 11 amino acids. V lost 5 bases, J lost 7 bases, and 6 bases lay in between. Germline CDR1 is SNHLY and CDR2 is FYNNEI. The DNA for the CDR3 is TGTGCCAGCAGTCCGAGGAATGAGCAGTTCTTC. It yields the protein CASSPRNEQFF.

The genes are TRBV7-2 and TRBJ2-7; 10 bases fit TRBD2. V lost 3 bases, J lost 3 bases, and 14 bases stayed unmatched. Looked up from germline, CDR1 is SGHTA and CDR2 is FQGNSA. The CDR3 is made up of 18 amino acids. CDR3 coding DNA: TGTGCCAGCAGCTTGAAAGTGACTAGCGGGCTCAGGGGCTACGAGCAGTACTTC. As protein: CASSLKVTSGLRGYEQYF.

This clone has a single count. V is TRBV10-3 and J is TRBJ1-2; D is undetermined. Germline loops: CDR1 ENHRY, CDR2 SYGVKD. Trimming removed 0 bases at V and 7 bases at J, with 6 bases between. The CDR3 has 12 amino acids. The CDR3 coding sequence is TGTGCCATCAGTGAGTCCGGGGTTGGCTACACCTTC. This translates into CAISESGVGYTF.

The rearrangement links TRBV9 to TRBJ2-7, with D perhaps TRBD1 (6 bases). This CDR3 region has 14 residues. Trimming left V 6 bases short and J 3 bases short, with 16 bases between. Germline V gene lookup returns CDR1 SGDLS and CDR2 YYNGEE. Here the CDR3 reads CASNSGQSLYEQYF. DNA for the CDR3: TGTGCCAGCAACTCCGGACAGTCTCTCTACGAGCAGTACTTC.

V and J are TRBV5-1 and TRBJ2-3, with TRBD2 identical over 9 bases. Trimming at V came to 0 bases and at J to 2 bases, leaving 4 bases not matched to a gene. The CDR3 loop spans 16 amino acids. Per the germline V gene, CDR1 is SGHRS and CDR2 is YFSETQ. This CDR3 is CASSLEAGGHTDTQYF. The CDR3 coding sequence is TGCGCCAGCAGCTTGGAGGCGGGAGGGCACACAGATACGCAGTATTTT.

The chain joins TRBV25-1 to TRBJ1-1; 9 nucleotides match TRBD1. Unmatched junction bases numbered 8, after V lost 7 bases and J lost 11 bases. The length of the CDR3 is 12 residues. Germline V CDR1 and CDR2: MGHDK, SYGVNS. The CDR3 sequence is CASKQGAERAFF. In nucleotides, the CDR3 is TGTGCCAGCAAACAGGGGGCGGAGAGGGCTTTCTTT.

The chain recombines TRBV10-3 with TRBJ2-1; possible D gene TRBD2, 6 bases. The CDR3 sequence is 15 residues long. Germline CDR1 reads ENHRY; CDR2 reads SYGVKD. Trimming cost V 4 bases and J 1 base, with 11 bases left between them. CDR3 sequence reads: CAISGRLGSYNEQFF. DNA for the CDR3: TGTGCCATCAGTGGACGACTAGGATCCTACAATGAGCAGTTCTTC.

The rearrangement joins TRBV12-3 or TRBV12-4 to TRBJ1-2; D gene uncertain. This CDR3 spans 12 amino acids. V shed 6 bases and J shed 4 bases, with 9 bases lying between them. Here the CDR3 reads CASSHSGYGYTF. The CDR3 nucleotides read TGTGCCAGCAGCCACAGCGGCTATGGCTACACCTTC.

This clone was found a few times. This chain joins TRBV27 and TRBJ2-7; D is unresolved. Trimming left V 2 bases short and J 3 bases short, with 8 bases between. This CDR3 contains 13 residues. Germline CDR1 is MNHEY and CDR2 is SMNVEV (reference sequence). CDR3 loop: CASSLTRYYEQYF. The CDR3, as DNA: TGTGCCAGCAGTTTAACACGGTACTACGAGCAGTACTTC.

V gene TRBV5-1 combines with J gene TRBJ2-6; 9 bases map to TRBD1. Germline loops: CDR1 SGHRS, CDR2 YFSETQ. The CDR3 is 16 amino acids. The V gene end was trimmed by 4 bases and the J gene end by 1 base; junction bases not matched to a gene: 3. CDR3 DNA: TGCGCCAGCAGCACCGGGACAGGGTCTGGGGCCAACGTCCTGACTTTC. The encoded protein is CASSTGTGSGANVLTF.

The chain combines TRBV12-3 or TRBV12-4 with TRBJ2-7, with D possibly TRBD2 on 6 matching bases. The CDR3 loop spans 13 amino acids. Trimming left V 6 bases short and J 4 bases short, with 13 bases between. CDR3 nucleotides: TGTGCCAGCAGACGGGACTCCATTTACGAGCAGTACTTC. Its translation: CASRRDSIYEQYF.

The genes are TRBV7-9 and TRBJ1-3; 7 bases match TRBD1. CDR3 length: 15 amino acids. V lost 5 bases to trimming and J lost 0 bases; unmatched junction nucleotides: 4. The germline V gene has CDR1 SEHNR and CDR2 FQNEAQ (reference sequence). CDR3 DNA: TGTGCCAGCAGCAAGGGGACAGACTCTGGAAACACCATATATTTT. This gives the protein CASSKGTDSGNTIYF.

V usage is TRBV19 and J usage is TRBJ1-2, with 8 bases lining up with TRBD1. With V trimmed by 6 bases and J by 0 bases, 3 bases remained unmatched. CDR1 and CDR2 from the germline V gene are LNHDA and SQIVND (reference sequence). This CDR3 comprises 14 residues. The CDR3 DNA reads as TGTGCCAGTAGCTCGGGACAGGCTAACTATGGCTACACCTTC. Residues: CASSSGQANYGYTF.

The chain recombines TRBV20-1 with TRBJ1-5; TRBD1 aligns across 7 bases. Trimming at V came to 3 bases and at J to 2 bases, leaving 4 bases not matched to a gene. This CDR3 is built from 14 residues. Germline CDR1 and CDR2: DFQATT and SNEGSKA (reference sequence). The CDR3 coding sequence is TGCAGTGCTAGTAGCGACAGGGGCAATCAGCCCCAGCATTTT. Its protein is CSASSDRGNQPQHF.